The 22 T cell receptor beta chains below all came from one sample that was sequenced in a study of OX40 agonist ivuxolimab in advanced cancers. Generated by immunoSEQ multiplex PCR, the TCRdb table keeps only in-frame clones and is missing some. The data show roughly 120,000 clones, 80% to 90% seen once. Source: CD4+ or CD8+ T cells sorted from blood, taken in a trial of the OX40 agonist ivuxolimab. All receptors come from an adult with an advanced solid tumor such as melanoma, head and neck, liver or kidney cancer.

This chain links TRBV27 with TRBJ2-7; D is perhaps TRBD1 or TRBD2 (5 bases each). This CDR3 has 14 amino acids. The V end was cut by 3 bases, the J end by 1 base, with 10 bases between. CDR1 is MNHEY and CDR2 is SMNVEV in the germline V gene (reference sequence). The CDR3 nucleotides are TGTGCCAGCAGTTTCCGGGACGGTTCCTACGAGCAGTACTTC. This sequence encodes CASSFRDGSYEQYF.

This clone appeared once. The V call is TRBV10-3, the J call TRBJ2-5; 12 nucleotides align to TRBD1. With 6 bases clipped from V and 4 bases from J, the junction kept 6 bases outside the gene matches. This CDR3 has 15 amino acids. Germline V gives CDR1 ENHRY, CDR2 SYGVKD. Here the CDR3 DNA reads TGTGCCATCAGGAAGGGACAGGGGGCTACAGAGACCCAGTACTTC. Translation gives CAIRKGQGATETQYF.

J is TRBJ2-3 and V is TRBV27; D is unclear. This CDR3 contains 14 residues. Germline-derived CDR1 and CDR2 are MNHEY and SMNVEV (reference sequence). The V and J ends lost 5 bases and 0 bases respectively, with 9 bases between them. CDR3 bases: TGTGCCAGCAGTCCCTCTATCAGCACAGATACGCAGTATTTT. Translating it yields CASSPSISTDTQYF.

The J gene is TRBJ1-2, the V gene TRBV28; 8 nucleotides match TRBD1. The CDR3 extends over 14 amino acids. V was pared by 5 bases and J by 8 bases, with 10 bases of the junction left unmatched. From germline, CDR1 is MDHEN and CDR2 SYDVKM. CDR3 residues: CASSEGQEAGGYTF. CDR3 DNA: TGTGCCAGCAGTGAGGGACAGGAGGCGGGAGGCTACACCTTC.

The rearrangement uses TRBV11-3 and TRBJ2-2; 8 bases map to TRBD2. The CDR3 spans 17 residues. The germline CDR1 and CDR2 sequences are SGHNT and YENEEA. Germline trimming cut 0 bases from V and 4 bases from J; bases unmatched to any gene: 7. This chain's CDR3 is CASSLDYTGTSTGELFF. DNA for the CDR3: TGTGCCAGCAGCTTAGATTATACAGGGACTAGCACCGGGGAGCTGTTTTTT.

The chain recombines TRBV7-8 with TRBJ2-1, with 13 positions matching TRBD2. With V trimmed by 5 bases and J by 6 bases, 7 bases remained unmatched. The CDR3 consists of 16 residues. The germline V gene has CDR1 SGHVS and CDR2 FQNEAQ. The CDR3 DNA sequence: TGTGCCAGCAGCGCCCTACTAGCGGGGGGGTTCAATGAGCAGTTCTTC. Translation gives CASSALLAGGFNEQFF.

The chain carries TRBV28 and TRBJ1-5; D perhaps matches TRBD1 (5 bases). Trimming stripped 6 bases from V and 3 bases from J, with 12 bases between. The CDR3 length is 14 residues. Germline loops: CDR1 MDHEN, CDR2 SYDVKM. The CDR3 coding sequence is TGTGCCAGCAGACCCGGGGCATTCAATCAGCCCCAGCATTTT. Its translation: CASRPGAFNQPQHF.

The chain couples TRBV7-6 to TRBJ2-3; 8 positions agree with TRBD2. V shed 4 bases and J 1 base; nucleotides not matched to a gene: 7. The CDR3 is 16 amino acids. Germline CDR1 and CDR2: SGHVS and FNYEAQ. CDR3 protein: CASSSYGGAGTDTQYF. For the CDR3, the DNA is TGTGCCAGCAGCTCATACGGGGGGGCCGGCACAGATACGCAGTATTTT. The full variable domain, rest sourced from reference TRBV7-6 and TRBJ2-3, is GAGVSQSPRYKVTKRGQDVALRCDPISGHVSLYWYRQALGQGPEFLTYFNYEAQQDKSGLPNDRFSAERPEGSISTLTIQRTEQRDSAMYRCASSSYGGAGTDTQYFGPGTRLTVL.

Concerning this clone itself: The sample contains more than one DNA sequence encoding this CDR3. The chain combines TRBV30 with TRBJ1-3, with D perhaps TRBD1 (6 bases). Trimming pared 2 bases from V and 1 base from J, leaving 6 bases between. Germline V gene data show CDR1 as GTSNPN and CDR2 as SVGIG (reference sequence). This CDR3 contains 13 residues. The CDR3 DNA reads as TGTGCCTGGAGTACAGGGTCTGGAAACACCATATATTTT. Translation gives CAWSTGSGNTIYF.

The chain joins TRBV6-1 to TRBJ2-1; 12 nucleotides line up with TRBD2. The CDR3 consists of 15 residues. The germline V gene encodes CDR1 MNHNS and CDR2 SASEGT. The trim removed 6 bases at V and 7 bases at J, leaving 7 bases unmatched. As DNA, the CDR3 is TGTGCCAGCAGGTCTAGCGGGGGGGGTTGGAATGAGCAGTTCTTC. Its translation: CASRSSGGGWNEQFF.

The chain is built from TRBV29-1 and TRBJ1-1; maybe TRBD1 (5 bases). CDR1 SQVTM and CDR2 ANQGSEA come from the germline V gene. V shed 3 bases and J shed 10 bases, with 15 bases lying between them. The CDR3 length is 12 residues. The CDR3 DNA sequence: TGCAGCGTTGATCCGGGGCAGGAAGGAGCTTTCTTT. Its protein is CSVDPGQEGAFF. Filled out from reference TRBV29-1 and TRBJ1-1, the complete variable domain reads SAVISQKPSRDICQRGTSLTIQCQVDSQVTMMFWYRQQPGQSLTLIATANQGSEATYESGFVIDKFPISRPNLTFSTLTVSNMSPEDSSIYLCSVDPGQEGAFFGQGTRLTVV.

The count of this clone is one. The rearrangement uses TRBV5-4 and TRBJ2-1; D perhaps matches TRBD1 (6 bases). Trimming pared 6 bases from V and 9 bases from J, leaving 19 bases between. The CDR3 consists of 14 residues. Germline V gene data show CDR1 as SGHNT and CDR2 as YYREEE (reference sequence). The CDR3 is CASTSPAQGSEQFF. The DNA of the CDR3 is TGTGCCAGCACCTCACCCGCGCAGGGGTCTGAGCAGTTCTTC.

V and J are TRBV28 and TRBJ2-5; TRBD1 agrees at 7 bases. The J call is doubtful: the DNA matches TRBJ2-7 better. The CDR3 runs 15 residues. Per germline, CDR1 MDHEN and CDR2 SYDVKM. For the CDR3, the DNA is TGTGCCAGCATGGTCGCGACAGGGATTACCTACGAGCAGTACTTC. Protein sequence: CASMVATGITYEQYF.

The chain carries TRBV2 and TRBJ1-1; TRBD1 is a possible D gene (5 bases). The V end was cut by 6 bases, the J end by 1 base, with 15 bases between. This CDR3 region has 15 residues. Germline V lookup: CDR1 SNHLY, CDR2 FYNNEI. The DNA of the CDR3 is TGTGCCAGCAGATCACGAAAGGGGCAGAACACTGAAGCTTTCTTT. Residues: CASRSRKGQNTEAFF.

This sequence joins TRBV5-4 and TRBJ2-1, with D hard to call. CDR3 length equals 14 residues. The germline V gene has CDR1 SGHNT and CDR2 YYREEE (reference sequence). Trimming stripped 8 bases from V and 0 bases from J, with 12 bases between. CDR3 protein: CASRFESSYNEQFF. CDR3 sequence (DNA): TGTGCCAGTCGCTTTGAGAGCTCCTACAATGAGCAGTTCTTC.

The chain combines TRBV27 with TRBJ2-7; D not certain. This CDR3 has 15 residues. Trimming stripped 3 bases from V and 6 bases from J, with 18 bases between. Germline-derived CDR1 and CDR2 are MNHEY and SMNVEV (reference sequence). CDR3 loop: CASSLSGRWVAEQYF. In DNA form, the CDR3 reads TGTGCCAGCAGTTTGTCAGGCCGTTGGGTGGCCGAGCAGTACTTC.

The V gene is TRBV6-5, the J gene TRBJ1-4; tentatively, D is TRBD1 (5 bases). Germline values: CDR1 MNHEY, CDR2 SVGAGI. The V gene lost 6 bases and the J gene lost 3 bases, with 11 bases spanning the gap. The CDR3 is 14 residues long. The CDR3 spells CASRYQGANEKLFF. The DNA of the CDR3 is TGTGCCAGCAGGTACCAGGGAGCTAATGAAAAACTGTTTTTT.

The CDR3 DNA follows: TGCAGCGTTGAAAGGGACTCGAACAATGAGCAGTTCTTC. Its translation is CSVERDSNNEQFF. J is TRBJ2-1 and V is TRBV29-1; a weak D match, TRBD2 (6 bases). The germline V gene has CDR1 SQVTM and CDR2 ANQGSEA. This CDR3 region has 13 residues. V was pared by 2 bases and J by 5 bases, with 10 bases between.

This chain links TRBV20-1 with TRBJ1-1; D gene uncertain. The CDR3 is 10 amino acids. Germline CDR1 and CDR2: DFQATT and SNEGSKA (reference sequence). The germline V and J ends were trimmed by 5 bases and 2 bases, with 3 bases remaining between them. CDR3 loop: CSAGNTEAFF. The CDR3 region has the DNA TGCAGTGCTGGAAACACTGAAGCTTTCTTT.

CDR3 coding DNA: TGTGCCAGCAGTGGGGACAGAACCCAGCCCCAGCATTTT. Protein sequence: CASSGDRTQPQHF. This chain connects TRBV6-5 to TRBJ1-5, with TRBD1 matching over 7 bases. After removal of 5 bases from V and 7 bases from J, the junction contained 5 bases not matched to a gene. CDR1 is MNHEY, CDR2 SVGAGI, per germline. This CDR3 contains 13 residues.

This clone was seen just once. This rearrangement joins TRBV10-3 to TRBJ2-3, with D maybe TRBD2 (6 bases). V was clipped by 10 bases and J by 2 bases, with 19 bases between them. The CDR3 spans 15 residues. CDR1 and CDR2 from the germline V gene are ENHRY and SYGVKD. The CDR3 region has the DNA TGTGCCAGTAGTTCTAGCGAGCAAATCACAGATACGCAGTATTTT. It specifies CASSSSEQITDTQYF.

DNA for the CDR3: TGTGCCAGCAGCCTCAGGGCAGGGACAGGGGATGTACCCCTCCACTTT. Translating it yields CASSLRAGTGDVPLHF. The genes are TRBV28 and TRBJ1-6, with 10 bases fitting TRBD1. This CDR3 region has 16 residues. From germline, CDR1 is MDHEN and CDR2 SYDVKM. V was pared by 6 bases and J by 12 bases, with 14 bases of the junction left unmatched.